This T cell receptor beta chain was sequenced in a study of blood T cell repertoires in COVID-19. Study at large: Some COVID-19 samples were acute and others convalescent; all came from the United States, Italy and Spain.

As originally analysed: Using reference gene primer amplification, nucleated cell counts were estimated. The protocol was immunoSEQ multiplex PCR, while the TCRdb copy is restricted to in-frame clones and leaves out a portion. That table gives V, J and clone size, and the DNA gave D and trimming. The table shows 200,000 to 300,000 clones, with 75% to 90% occurring only once. Trimming left V 2 bases short and J 10 bases short, with 19 bases between. Germline V CDR1 and CDR2: SGHRS, YFSETQ. The CDR3 length is 16 residues. The clonotype comes from a woman aged 55-70 years with active or convalescent COVID-19. V gene TRBV5-1 combines with J gene TRBJ1-6; a weak D match, TRBD1 (6 bases). The sample taken for sequencing was peripheral blood. CDR3 residues: CASSLRGGRAESPLHF. The CDR3 DNA reads TGCGCCAGCAGCTTACGGGGGGGCCGGGCGGAGTCACCCCTCCACTTT.